The subject of this entry is one TCR beta chain. The sample is drawn from a study of OX40 agonist ivuxolimab in advanced cancers. This CDR3 is built from 13 residues. Germline-derived CDR1 and CDR2 are SQVTM and ANQGSEA. The V gene end was trimmed by 7 bases and the J gene end by 3 bases; junction bases not matched to a gene: 5. The table came from immunoSEQ multiplex PCR; TCRdb's copy has only in-frame clones and leaves some out. This sample carries 35,000 to 55,000 clones, about 95% of them seen once, and the ten largest clones take around 10%. This TCR came from an adult with an advanced solid tumor such as melanoma, head and neck, liver or kidney cancer. The source was CD4+ or CD8+ T cells sorted from blood, collected in a trial of the OX40 agonist ivuxolimab. The chain is built from TRBV29-1 and TRBJ2-1; TRBD2 matches 8 bases. The CDR3 region has the DNA TGCAGCGGGCTACTAGCGGACTACAATGAGCAGTTCTTC. Amino acids: CSGLLADYNEQFF.